This T cell receptor beta chain was observed in a study of blood T cells in healthy people across ages. Study-wide findings and caveats: Underestimates were what the diversity estimates from one million T cells were considered to be.

The draw of peripheral blood yielded ten milliliters from each donor. Germline-derived CDR1 and CDR2 are SGHTA and FQGTGA. CDR3 length: 15 amino acids. V lost 5 bases to trimming and J lost 0 bases; unmatched junction nucleotides: 7. Note on this clonotype: What it binds is unknown.

Sample-barcoded 5' priming and a J-beta primer mix drove a second PCR of about 6 to 12 cycles. Each of the cDNA molecules was tagged by a template-switch adaptor with 12 random nucleotides. TCRdb re-analysed the 5' RACE reads in MiXCR, keeping a single row per CDR3 protein. The sample lists some 1,000,000 distinct CDR3 sequences; less than 25% were seen once. These data were likewise used in another study, on T cells of mothers and their children. That source adds: Overlap ran slightly, non-significantly higher for related than unrelated mother-child pairs.

Sequencing used blood. The chain links TRBV7-3 to TRBJ2-7; 7 positions match TRBD2. The TCR was taken from a girl aged 2 to 10 in good health. CDR3 protein: CASSQGASGSYEQYF. The DNA of the CDR3 is TGTGCCAGCAGCCAAGGGGCTAGCGGCTCCTACGAGCAGTACTTC.